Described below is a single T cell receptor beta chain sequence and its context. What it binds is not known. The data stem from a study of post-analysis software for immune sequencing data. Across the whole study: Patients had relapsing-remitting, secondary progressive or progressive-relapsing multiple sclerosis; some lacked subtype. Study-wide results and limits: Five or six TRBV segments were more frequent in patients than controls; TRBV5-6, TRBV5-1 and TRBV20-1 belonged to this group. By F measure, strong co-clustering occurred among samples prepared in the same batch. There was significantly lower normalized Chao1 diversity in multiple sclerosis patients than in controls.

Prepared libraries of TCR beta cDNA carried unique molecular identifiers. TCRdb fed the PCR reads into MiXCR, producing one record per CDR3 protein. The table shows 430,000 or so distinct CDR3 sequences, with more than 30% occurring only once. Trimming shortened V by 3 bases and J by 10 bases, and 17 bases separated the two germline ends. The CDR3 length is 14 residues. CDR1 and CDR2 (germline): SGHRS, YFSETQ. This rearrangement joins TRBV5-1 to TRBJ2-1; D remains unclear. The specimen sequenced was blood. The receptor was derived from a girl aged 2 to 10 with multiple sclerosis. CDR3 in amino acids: CASSSPMGYWEQFF. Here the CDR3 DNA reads TGCGCCAGCAGCTCCCCCATGGGGTACTGGGAGCAGTTCTTC.